This T cell receptor (beta chain) stems from a study of T cell responses to AZD1222 COVID-19 vaccine. Overall study findings and caveats: Recipients of two AZD1222 doses showed rising Spike-specific TCR breadth and depth. Close to half of all spike-specific TCRs reportedly target regions of the variants that are unmutated.

Sequenced by immunoSEQ multiplex PCR; TCRdb stores in-frame clones only, minus some. Altogether 85,000 to 100,000 clones are present, roughly 89% being singletons, with the ten largest covering roughly 4%. As to this clone: Its target is unknown.

Germline trimming cut 3 bases from V and 6 bases from J; bases unmatched to any gene: 6. The CDR3 is made up of 14 amino acids. Germline-derived CDR1 and CDR2 are WNHNN and SYGVQD (reference sequence). This sequence was found in an adult in good health. This sample comprised peripheral blood, obtained on day 0 of AZD1222 vaccination. The chain combines TRBV10-1 with TRBJ2-3, with 7 bases identical to TRBD1. The CDR3, as DNA: TGCGCCAGCAGTGAAGGGGACAGTCACGATACGCAGTATTTT. As protein: CASSEGDSHDTQYF.